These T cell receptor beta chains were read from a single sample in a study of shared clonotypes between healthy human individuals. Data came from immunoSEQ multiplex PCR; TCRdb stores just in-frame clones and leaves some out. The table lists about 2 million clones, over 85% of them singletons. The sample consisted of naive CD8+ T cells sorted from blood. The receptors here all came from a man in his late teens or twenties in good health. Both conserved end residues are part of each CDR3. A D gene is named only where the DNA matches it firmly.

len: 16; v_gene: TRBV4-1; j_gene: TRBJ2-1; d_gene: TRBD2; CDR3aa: CASSQEPGLALNEQFF; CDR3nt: TGCGCCAGCAGCCAAGAGCCGGGACTAGCGTTGAATGAGCAGTTCTTC
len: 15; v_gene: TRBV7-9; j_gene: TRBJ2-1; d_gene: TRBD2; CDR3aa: CASSLLAGSYNEQFF; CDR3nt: TGTGCCAGCAGCCTACTAGCGGGGTCCTACAATGAGCAGTTCTTC
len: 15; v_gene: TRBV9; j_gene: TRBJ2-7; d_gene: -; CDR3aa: CASSVGTSHILEQYF; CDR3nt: TGTGCCAGCAGCGTAGGGACATCCCATATTCTCGAGCAGTACTTC
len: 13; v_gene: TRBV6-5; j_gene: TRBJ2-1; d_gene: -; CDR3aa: CASSYLKGYEQFF; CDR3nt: TGTGCCAGCAGTTACTTAAAGGGGTATGAGCAGTTCTTC
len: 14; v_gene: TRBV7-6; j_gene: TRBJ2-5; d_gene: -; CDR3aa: CASSFAGLQETQYF; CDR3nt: TGTGCCAGCAGCTTCGCGGGCCTACAAGAGACCCAGTACTTC
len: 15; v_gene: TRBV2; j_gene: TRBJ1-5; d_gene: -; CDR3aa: CASSVYRTSNQPQHF; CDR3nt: TGTGCCAGCAGTGTTTACAGGACGAGCAATCAGCCCCAGCATTTT
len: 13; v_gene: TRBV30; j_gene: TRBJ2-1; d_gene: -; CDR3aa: CASSGGAIHEQFF; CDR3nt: TGTGCCTCTTCGGGGGGCGCCATCCATGAGCAGTTCTTC
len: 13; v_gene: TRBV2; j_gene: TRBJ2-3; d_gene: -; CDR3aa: CASTPVVPDTQYF; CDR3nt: TGTGCCAGCACCCCGGTGGTCCCCGATACGCAGTATTTT
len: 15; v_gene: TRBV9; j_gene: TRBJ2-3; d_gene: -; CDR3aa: CASSSGRETGDTQYF; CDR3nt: TGTGCCAGCAGCTCGGGTCGAGAGACCGGAGATACGCAGTATTTT
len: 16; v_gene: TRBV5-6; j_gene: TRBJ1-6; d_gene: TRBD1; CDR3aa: CASSTRDSAYNSPLHF; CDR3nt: TGTGCCAGCAGCACCCGGGACAGCGCCTATAATTCACCCCTCCACTTT
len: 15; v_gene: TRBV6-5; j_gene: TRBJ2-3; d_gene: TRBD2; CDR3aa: CASSLAGGSVDTQYF; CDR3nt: TGTGCCAGCAGCTTAGCGGGGGGGTCAGTTGATACGCAGTATTTT